Below, 22 T cell receptor beta chains from the same sample are listed, as sequenced in a study of cytomegalovirus exposure and HLA in healthy donors. In the PCR, 60 Vbeta and 13 Jbeta primers were used. Repertoires were generated with immunoSEQ multiplex PCR, while TCRdb's copy carries only in-frame clones and drops some. The table has over 150,000 clones, approximately 81% seen once. Specimen: PBMCs. The source of these receptors is a boy between 2 and 10 years old in good health and CMV-seronegative.

The genes are TRBV30 and TRBJ2-1, with 10 bases matching TRBD1. The CDR3 runs to 13 residues. Germline values: CDR1 GTSNPN, CDR2 SVGIG (reference sequence). Losses at the gene ends were 3 bases for V and 7 bases for J; bases not matched to a gene: 3. The CDR3 region is CAWRDRGLNEQFF. The CDR3 region has the DNA TGTGCCTGGAGGGACAGGGGGTTGAATGAGCAGTTCTTC.

V and J are TRBV7-2 and TRBJ2-1, with D perhaps TRBD1 (6 bases). Per the germline V gene, CDR1 is SGHTA and CDR2 is FQGNSA. V gave up 3 bases and J gave up 0 bases, with 9 bases separating them. The CDR3 length is 15 residues. CDR3 region: CASSLQGSSYNEQFF. Here the CDR3 DNA reads TGTGCCAGCAGCTTGCAGGGGAGCTCCTACAATGAGCAGTTCTTC.

Concerning this clone: The junction departs from the called germline gene at one end, perhaps through a read error. CDR3: CATSREGGGTDAQYF. DNA of the CDR3: TGTGCCACCAGCAGAGAGGGTGGGGGCACAGATGCGCAGTATTTT. V is TRBV15 and J is TRBJ2-3; possibly TRBD1 for D (6 bases). Germline CDR1 LNHNV, CDR2 YYDKDF (reference sequence). CDR3 length: 15 amino acids.

V is TRBV19 and J is TRBJ2-7; 7 nucleotides agree with TRBD2. With V trimmed by 6 bases and J by 0 bases, 8 bases remained unmatched. Germline V lookup: CDR1 LNHDA, CDR2 SQIVND (reference sequence). This CDR3 spans 15 amino acids. CDR3 nucleotides: TGTGCCAGTAGGCCTGGCGGGAGTTACTCCTACGAGCAGTACTTC. It encodes CASRPGGSYSYEQYF.

V and J are TRBV15 and TRBJ2-5, with TRBD2 matching over 9 bases. Trimming removed 4 bases from V and 2 bases from J; junction bases left unmatched: 8. There are 16 residues in the CDR3. Per the germline V gene, CDR1 is LNHNV and CDR2 is YYDKDF (reference sequence). The CDR3 bases are TGTGCCACCAGCAAACAACTAGCGGGTAGACAAGAGACCCAGTACTTC. Translation gives CATSKQLAGRQETQYF.

This clone was counted a few times. This chain joins TRBV5-1 and TRBJ1-2, with D uncertain. Germline CDR1 reads SGHRS; CDR2 reads YFSETQ. V shed 5 bases and J shed 0 bases, with 8 bases lying between them. CDR3 length: 13 amino acids. CDR3 nucleotide sequence: TGCGCCAGCAGATTACAAGCTAACTATGGCTACACCTTC. Translating gives CASRLQANYGYTF.

This sequence joins TRBV6-5 and TRBJ1-2, with D tentatively TRBD1 (5 bases). This CDR3 is built from 14 residues. CDR1 and CDR2 (germline): MNHEY, SVGAGI. V lost 5 bases, J lost 4 bases, and 14 bases lay in between. This chain's CDR3 is CASSGRQHLYGYTF. The CDR3 nucleotides are TGTGCCAGCAGTGGAAGACAGCACCTCTATGGCTACACCTTC.

The CDR3 region has the DNA TGTGCCACCAGGTCCGGGACTAGCGACGTCACCGGGGAGCTGTTTTTT. The encoded protein is CATRSGTSDVTGELFF. The chain employs TRBV15 and TRBJ2-2; 10 bases map to TRBD2. The junction had 8 bases not matched to a gene; V was cut back by 6 bases and J by 4 bases. CDR3 length equals 16 residues. Germline CDR1 is LNHNV and CDR2 is YYDKDF (reference sequence).

This chain connects TRBV12-1 to TRBJ2-1; the D call of TRBD1 is as the table states it, not checked on the DNA. TRBV12-1 is labeled a pseudogene. The length of the CDR3 is 17 residues. This CDR3 is CASSYKPGSQGYNEQFF. The CDR3 region has the DNA TGTGCCAGCAGCTATAAACCGGGCTCCCAGGGTTACAATGAGCAGTTCTTC.

The chain couples TRBV6-4 to TRBJ2-2; possible D gene TRBD2, 6 bases. The CDR3 loop spans 14 amino acids. In germline, CDR1 is MRHNA, CDR2 SNTAGT. V lost 3 bases, J lost 3 bases, and 8 bases lay in between. CDR3: CASSEGGDTGELFF. DNA for the CDR3: TGTGCCAGCAGTGAGGGGGGAGACACCGGGGAGCTGTTTTTT.

This rearrangement joins TRBV28 to TRBJ2-1; 7 bases map to TRBD1. CDR3 length equals 15 residues. The junction had 8 bases not matched to a gene; V was cut back by 6 bases and J by 3 bases. Germline CDR1 reads MDHEN; CDR2 reads SYDVKM. CDR3 amino acids: CASSYSGGFYNEQFF. The DNA of the CDR3 is TGTGCCAGCAGCTACTCAGGGGGTTTCTACAATGAGCAGTTCTTC.

This chain uses TRBV4-2 with TRBJ2-1, with a weak D call TRBD2 (6 bases). V was clipped by 3 bases and J by 8 bases, with 14 bases between them. CDR1 is LGHNA and CDR2 is YNFKEQ in the germline V gene. This CDR3 contains 14 residues. For the CDR3, the DNA is TGTGCCAGCAGCCACTCCCCGGGGGACTATGAGCAGTTCTTC. This translates into CASSHSPGDYEQFF.

V and J are TRBV11-2 and TRBJ1-3; 8 bases fit TRBD1. V dropped 4 bases and J dropped 2; count of bases not matched to a gene: 7. CDR1 SGHAT and CDR2 FQNNGV come from the germline V gene. This CDR3 is built from 16 residues. The chain's CDR3 is CASSSLSGGPGNTIYF. The CDR3 nucleotides read TGTGCCAGCAGCTCGCTTTCAGGGGGCCCTGGAAACACCATATATTTT.

This clone was recorded only once. This chain uses TRBV6-1 with TRBJ1-5; D may be TRBD1 (5 bases). CDR1 is MNHNS, CDR2 SASEGT, per germline. The CDR3 is 15 amino acids. Deletions cut 7 bases from V and 1 base from J, with 14 bases between. CDR3: CASNMGGRSNQPQHF. The DNA for the CDR3 is TGTGCCAGCAACATGGGGGGACGGAGCAATCAGCCCCAGCATTTT.

The chain couples TRBV9 to TRBJ1-6; D is possibly TRBD1 (6 bases). The ends were cut back, 3 bases at V and 8 bases at J, with 15 bases in the middle. Germline CDR1 is SGDLS and CDR2 is YYNGEE. The CDR3 has 15 residues. The CDR3 DNA is TGTGCCAGCAGCGCCCTACAGGGCAGGGATTCACCCCTCCACTTT. Amino acid sequence: CASSALQGRDSPLHF.

This sequence joins TRBV15 and TRBJ2-3, with TRBD1 as a possible D gene (6 bases). V lost 5 bases and J 0 bases, leaving 9 bases between the germline ends. The CDR3 runs to 14 residues. Germline CDR1 reads LNHNV; CDR2 reads YYDKDF (reference sequence). The CDR3, as DNA: TGTGCCACCAGCTCTGGACAGAGCACAGATACGCAGTATTTT. This encodes CATSSGQSTDTQYF. Using reference TRBV15 and TRBJ2-3 for the parts outside the CDR3, the full variable domain is DAMVIQNPRYQVTQFGKPVTLSCSQTLNHNVMYWYQQKSSQAPKLLFHYYDKDFNNEADTPDNFQSRRPNTSFCFLDIRSPGLGDTAMYLCATSSGQSTDTQYFGPGTRLTVL.

The chain uses TRBV7-4 and TRBJ2-1; 12 bases map to TRBD2. The CDR3 sequence is 19 residues long. Germline assignment: CDR1 SGHVT and CDR2 SQSDAQ. The V gene end was trimmed by 5 bases and the J gene end by 0 bases; junction bases not matched to a gene: 11. The CDR3 here is CASSPKTSGGCSSYNEQFF. Here the CDR3 DNA reads TGTGCCAGCAGCCCTAAGACTAGCGGGGGTTGTAGCTCCTACAATGAGCAGTTCTTC.

The genes are TRBV6-1 and TRBJ2-2, with D maybe TRBD1 (6 bases). V was trimmed by 5 bases and J by 2 bases, leaving 12 bases between them. CDR1 is MNHNS and CDR2 is SASEGT in the germline V gene. The CDR3 runs 15 residues. The CDR3 region is CASSPWTVNTGELFF. The CDR3 region has the DNA TGTGCCAGCAGTCCCTGGACAGTAAACACCGGGGAGCTGTTTTTT.

In its sample, this clone was seen a few times. The genes are TRBV15 and TRBJ2-7, with 9 nucleotides matching TRBD1. Germline V gene lookup returns CDR1 LNHNV and CDR2 YYDKDF (reference sequence). The CDR3 contains 17 residues. The V gene end was trimmed by 0 bases and the J gene end by 5 bases; junction bases not matched to a gene: 11. DNA of the CDR3: TGTGCCACCAGCAGAGACCAAAAGGACAGGGGCTTAGACGAGCAGTACTTC. Its translation: CATSRDQKDRGLDEQYF.

This chain links TRBV5-1 with TRBJ1-3; D not certain. The CDR3 consists of 14 residues. The V and J ends lost 0 bases and 8 bases respectively, with 12 bases between them. Germline-derived CDR1 and CDR2 are SGHRS and YFSETQ. CDR3 nucleotides: TGCGCCAGCAGCTTGGCGACGGAGGGAGACACCATATATTTT. This codes for CASSLATEGDTIYF.

V gene TRBV7-9 combines with J gene TRBJ2-7; 10 bases line up with TRBD2. The CDR3 length is 16 residues. The J segment lost 3 bases and the V segment lost 5 bases, leaving 10 bases of the junction unmatched. Germline CDR1 SEHNR, CDR2 FQNEAQ (reference sequence). The CDR3 coding sequence is TGTGCCAGCAGCCCAACTAGCGGGAAGGCCATCTACGAGCAGTACTTC. Its translation is CASSPTSGKAIYEQYF.

The J gene is TRBJ2-3, the V gene TRBV6-6; weak D call: TRBD1 (5 bases). The CDR3 extends over 14 amino acids. Trimming pared 1 base from V and 4 bases from J, leaving 9 bases between. The germline V gene encodes CDR1 MNHNY and CDR2 SVGAGI (reference sequence). CDR3 residues: CASSYYGASDTQYF. CDR3 nucleotide sequence: TGTGCCAGCAGTTACTATGGGGCCTCAGATACGCAGTATTTT.